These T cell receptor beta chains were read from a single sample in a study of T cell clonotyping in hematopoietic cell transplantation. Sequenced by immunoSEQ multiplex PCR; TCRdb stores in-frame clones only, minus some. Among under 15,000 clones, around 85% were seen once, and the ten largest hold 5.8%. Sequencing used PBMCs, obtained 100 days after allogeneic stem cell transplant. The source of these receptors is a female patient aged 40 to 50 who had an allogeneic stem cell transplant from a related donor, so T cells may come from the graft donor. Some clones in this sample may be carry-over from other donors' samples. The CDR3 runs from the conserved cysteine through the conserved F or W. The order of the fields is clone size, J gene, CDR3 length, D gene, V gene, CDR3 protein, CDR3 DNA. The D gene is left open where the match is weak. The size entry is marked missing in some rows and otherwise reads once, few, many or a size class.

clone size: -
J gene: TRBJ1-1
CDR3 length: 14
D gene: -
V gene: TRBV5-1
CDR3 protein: CASSLDPTGLGAFF
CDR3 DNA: TGCGCCAGCAGCTTGGACCCTACAGGGTTAGGAGCTTTCTTT

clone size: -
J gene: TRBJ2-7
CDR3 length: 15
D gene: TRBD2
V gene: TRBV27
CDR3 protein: CASSSGTSGGAEQYF
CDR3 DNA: TGTGCCAGCAGTTCCGGGACTAGCGGGGGGGCGGAGCAGTACTTC

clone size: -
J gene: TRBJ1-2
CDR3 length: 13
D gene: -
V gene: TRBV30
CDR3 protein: CAFARNTNYGYTF
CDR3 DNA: TGTGCCTTCGCCCGGAATACTAACTATGGCTACACCTTC

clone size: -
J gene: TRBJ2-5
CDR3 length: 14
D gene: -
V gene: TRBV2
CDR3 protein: CASSETQGGETQYF
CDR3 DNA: TGTGCCAGCAGTGAAACGCAGGGAGGCGAGACCCAGTACTTC

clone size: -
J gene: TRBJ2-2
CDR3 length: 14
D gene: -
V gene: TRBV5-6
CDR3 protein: CASSPMAPTGELFF
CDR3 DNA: TGTGCCAGCAGCCCCATGGCCCCCACCGGGGAGCTGTTTTTT

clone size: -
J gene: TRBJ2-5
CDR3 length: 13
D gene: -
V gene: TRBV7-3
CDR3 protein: CASSLTLGETQYF
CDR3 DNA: TGTGCCAGCAGCTTAACGCTTGGAGAGACCCAGTACTTC

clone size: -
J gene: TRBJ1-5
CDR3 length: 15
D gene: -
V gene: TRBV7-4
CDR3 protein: CASSRANRENQPQHF
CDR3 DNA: TGTGCCAGCAGCCGCGCAAACAGGGAAAATCAGCCCCAGCATTTT

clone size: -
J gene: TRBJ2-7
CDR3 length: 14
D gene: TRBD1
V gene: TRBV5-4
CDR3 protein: CASSYRDRDYEQYF
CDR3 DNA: TGTGCCAGCAGCTACCGGGACAGGGACTACGAGCAGTACTTC

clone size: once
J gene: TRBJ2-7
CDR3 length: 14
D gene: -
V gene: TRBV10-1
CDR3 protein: CASSELRASYEQYF
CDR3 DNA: TGCGCCAGCAGTGAGTTACGGGCCTCCTACGAGCAGTACTTC

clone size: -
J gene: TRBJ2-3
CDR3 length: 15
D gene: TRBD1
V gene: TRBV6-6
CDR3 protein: CASSYGQGATDTQYF
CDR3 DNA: TGTGCCAGCAGTTACGGACAGGGGGCAACAGATACGCAGTATTTT

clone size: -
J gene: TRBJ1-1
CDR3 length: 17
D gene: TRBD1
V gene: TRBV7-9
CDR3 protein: CASSSHERQGMGTEAFF
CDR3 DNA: TGTGCCAGCAGCTCCCATGAAAGACAGGGAATGGGCACTGAAGCTTTCTTT

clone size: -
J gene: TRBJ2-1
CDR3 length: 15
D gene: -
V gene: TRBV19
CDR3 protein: CASSMGQNSYNEQFF
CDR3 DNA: TGTGCCAGTAGTATGGGCCAAAACTCCTACAATGAGCAGTTCTTC

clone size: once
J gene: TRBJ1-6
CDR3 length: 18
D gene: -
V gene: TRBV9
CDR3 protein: CASSVDSPGPSGNSPLHF
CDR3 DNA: TGTGCCAGCAGCGTAGACTCCCCGGGGCCCTCCGGTAATTCACCCCTCCACTTT

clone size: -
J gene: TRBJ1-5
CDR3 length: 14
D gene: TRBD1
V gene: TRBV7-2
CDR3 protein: CASSLEDRFQPQHF
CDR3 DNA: TGTGCCAGCAGCTTGGAGGACAGGTTTCAGCCCCAGCATTTT

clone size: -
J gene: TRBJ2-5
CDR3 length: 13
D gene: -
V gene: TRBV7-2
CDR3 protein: CASSLLGEETQYF
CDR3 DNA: TGTGCCAGCAGCTTGTTAGGGGAAGAGACCCAGTACTTC

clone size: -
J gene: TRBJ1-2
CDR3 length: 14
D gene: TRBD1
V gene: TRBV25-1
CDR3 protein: CASSAFGTGFGYTF
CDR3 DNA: TGTGCCAGCAGTGCCTTCGGGACAGGGTTTGGCTACACCTTC

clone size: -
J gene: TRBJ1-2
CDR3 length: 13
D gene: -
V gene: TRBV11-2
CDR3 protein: CASSSPTLYGYTF
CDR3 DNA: TGTGCCAGCAGCTCCCCGACCCTCTATGGCTACACCTTC

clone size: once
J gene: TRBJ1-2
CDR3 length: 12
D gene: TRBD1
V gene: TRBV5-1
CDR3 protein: CASSTGQVGYTF
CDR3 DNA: TGCGCCAGCAGCACGGGACAGGTCGGCTACACCTTC

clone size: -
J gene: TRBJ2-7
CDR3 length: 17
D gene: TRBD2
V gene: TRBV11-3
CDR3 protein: CASSKRQAGREGFEQYF
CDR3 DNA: TGTGCCAGCAGCAAGAGACAAGCCGGGAGGGAGGGATTCGAGCAGTACTTC

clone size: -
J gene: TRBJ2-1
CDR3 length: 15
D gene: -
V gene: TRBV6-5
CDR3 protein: CASSPAALVGNEQFF
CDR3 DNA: TGTGCCAGCAGCCCGGCCGCCCTCGTTGGCAATGAGCAGTTCTTC

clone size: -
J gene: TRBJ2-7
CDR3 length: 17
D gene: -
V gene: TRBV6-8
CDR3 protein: CARKETIPSKWGYEQYF
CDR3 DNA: TGTGCCAGGAAAGAAACCATCCCGAGTAAATGGGGCTACGAGCAGTACTTC

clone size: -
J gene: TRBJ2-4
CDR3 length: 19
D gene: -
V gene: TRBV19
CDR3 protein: CASRGLELVVTKDKNIQYF
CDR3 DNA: TGTGCCAGTAGAGGATTGGAGTTGGTGGTCACGAAAGACAAAAACATTCAGTACTTC

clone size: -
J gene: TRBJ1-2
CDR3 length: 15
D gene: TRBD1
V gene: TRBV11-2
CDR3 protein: CASSVGDRRRGGYTF
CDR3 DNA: TGTGCCAGCAGCGTTGGGGACAGGCGGAGAGGGGGCTACACCTTC

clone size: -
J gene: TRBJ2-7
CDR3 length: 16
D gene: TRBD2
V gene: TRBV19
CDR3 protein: CASSTTTGGPVHEQYF
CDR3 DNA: TGTGCCAGTAGCACGACGACGGGAGGCCCGGTCCACGAGCAGTACTTC

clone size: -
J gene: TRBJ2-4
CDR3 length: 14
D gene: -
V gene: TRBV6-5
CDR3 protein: CASSPSLAGNIQYF
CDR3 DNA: TGTGCCAGCAGCCCTTCCCTCGCAGGGAACATTCAGTACTTC

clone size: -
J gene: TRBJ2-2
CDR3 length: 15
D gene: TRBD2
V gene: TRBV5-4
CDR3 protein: CASSLSGRNTGELFF
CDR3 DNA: TGTGCCAGCAGCTTAAGCGGGAGGAACACCGGGGAGCTGTTTTTT

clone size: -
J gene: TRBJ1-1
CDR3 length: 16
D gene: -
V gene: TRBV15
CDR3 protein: CATSRTRTVIATEAFF
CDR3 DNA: TGTGCCACCAGCAGGACCAGGACAGTGATCGCCACTGAAGCTTTCTTT

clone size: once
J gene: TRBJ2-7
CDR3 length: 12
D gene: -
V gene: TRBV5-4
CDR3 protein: CASSTWGDEQYF
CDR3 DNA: TGTGCCAGCAGCACGTGGGGGGACGAGCAGTACTTC

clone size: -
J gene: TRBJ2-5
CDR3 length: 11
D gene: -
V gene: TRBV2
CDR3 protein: CASSLTGAQYF
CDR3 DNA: TGTGCCAGCAGCTTAACAGGAGCCCAGTACTTC

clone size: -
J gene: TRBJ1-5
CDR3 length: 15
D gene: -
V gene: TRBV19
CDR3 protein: CASSIIQGKNQPQHF
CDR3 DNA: TGTGCCAGTAGTATAATTCAAGGAAAAAATCAGCCCCAGCATTTT

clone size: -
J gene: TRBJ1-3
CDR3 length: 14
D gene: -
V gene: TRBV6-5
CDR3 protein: CASTPKVPLGPIYF
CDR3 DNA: TGTGCCAGCACCCCGAAGGTCCCTCTAGGGCCCATATATTTT

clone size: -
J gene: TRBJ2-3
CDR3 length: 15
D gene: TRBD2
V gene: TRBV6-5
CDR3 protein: CASSYVAGGSDTQYF
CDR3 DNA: TGTGCCAGCAGTTATGTTGCGGGAGGATCAGATACGCAGTATTTT

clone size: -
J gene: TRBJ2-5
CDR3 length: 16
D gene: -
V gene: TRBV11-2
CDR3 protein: CASSFGGSGTKETQYF
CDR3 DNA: TGTGCCAGCAGCTTTGGGGGCAGCGGGACCAAAGAGACCCAGTACTTC

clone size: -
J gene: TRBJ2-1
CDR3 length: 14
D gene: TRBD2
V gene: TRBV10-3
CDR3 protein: CAISAGTSNYEQFF
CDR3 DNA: TGTGCCATCAGCGCCGGGACTAGCAACTATGAGCAGTTCTTC

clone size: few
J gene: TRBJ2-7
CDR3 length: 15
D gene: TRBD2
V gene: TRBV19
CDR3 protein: CASSIEASGSNEQYF
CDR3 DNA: TGTGCCAGTAGTATAGAGGCTAGCGGGAGTAACGAGCAGTACTTC

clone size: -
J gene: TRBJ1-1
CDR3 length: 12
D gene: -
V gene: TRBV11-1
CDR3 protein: CASSLLDTEAFF
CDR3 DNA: TGTGCCAGCAGCTTACTCGACACTGAAGCTTTCTTT

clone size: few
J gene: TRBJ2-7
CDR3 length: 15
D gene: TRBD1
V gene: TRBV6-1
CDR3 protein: CASSEAPWTGREQYF
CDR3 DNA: TGTGCCAGCAGTGAAGCGCCCTGGACAGGACGCGAGCAGTACTTC

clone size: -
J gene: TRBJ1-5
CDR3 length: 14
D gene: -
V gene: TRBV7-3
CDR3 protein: CASSLRQGSQPQHF
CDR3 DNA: TGTGCCAGCAGCTTAAGGCAGGGGAGTCAGCCCCAGCATTTT

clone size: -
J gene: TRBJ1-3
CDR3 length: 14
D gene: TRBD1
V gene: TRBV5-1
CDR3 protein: CASSGTGDGNTIYF
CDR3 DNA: TGCGCCAGCAGCGGAACAGGGGACGGAAACACCATATATTTT

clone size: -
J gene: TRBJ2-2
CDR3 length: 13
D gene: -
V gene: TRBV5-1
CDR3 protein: CASSTEPTGELFF
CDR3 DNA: TGCGCCAGCAGCACGGAGCCGACCGGGGAGCTGTTTTTT

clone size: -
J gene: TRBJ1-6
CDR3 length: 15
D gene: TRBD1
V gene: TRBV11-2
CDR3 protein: CASSFHRGPDSPLHF
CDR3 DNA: TGTGCCAGCAGCTTTCACAGGGGGCCGGATTCACCCCTCCACTTT

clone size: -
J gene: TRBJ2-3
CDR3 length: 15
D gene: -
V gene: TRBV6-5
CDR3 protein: CASRFKGGSTDTQYF
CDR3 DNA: TGTGCCAGCAGGTTTAAGGGGGGGTCCACAGATACGCAGTATTTT

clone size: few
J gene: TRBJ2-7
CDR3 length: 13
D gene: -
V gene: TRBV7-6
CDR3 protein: CASSLARGGDQYF
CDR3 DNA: TGTGCCAGCAGCTTAGCGCGCGGGGGCGATCAGTACTTC